A single sample gave rise to the 25 T cell receptor beta chains below, sequenced in a study of cytomegalovirus exposure and HLA in healthy donors (dated by TCRdb to about 2017). The library was obtained by the immunoSEQ multiplex PCR assay. The multiplex PCR relied on a mix of 60 forward primers for TCR Vbeta segments and 13 reverse primers for TCR Jbeta segments. Sourced from immuneACCESS, this table was stored by TCRdb with only in-frame sequences that have V and J called. A share of the clones is absent; for the studies checked, an unresolved V gene accounts for under half, and the remainder has no known explanation. The sample table holds 90,000 to 120,000 clones, of which 60% to 75% were seen once. 7.8% of the sample goes to the ten largest clones. The specimen was PBMCs. These receptors originate from a man between 25 and 39 years old in good health and CMV-seronegative.

The rearrangement links TRBV9 to TRBJ2-1; tentative D call: TRBD1 (5 bases). Trimming cost V 0 bases and J 3 bases, with 7 bases left between them. The CDR3 totals 14 residues. Germline loops: CDR1 SGDLS, CDR2 YYNGEE. The CDR3 DNA follows: TGTGCCAGCAGCGTAGTAGGGGACTACAATGAGCAGTTCTTC. It translates to CASSVVGDYNEQFF.

The V gene is TRBV9, the J gene TRBJ2-1; D is uncertain. Germline loops: CDR1 SGDLS, CDR2 YYNGEE. The length of the CDR3 is 16 residues. Trimming cost V 0 bases and J 1 base, with 11 bases left between them. This CDR3 reads CASSVGLPRSYNEQFF. The CDR3 nucleotides are TGTGCCAGCAGCGTAGGACTGCCTAGATCCTACAATGAGCAGTTCTTC.

This chain uses TRBV7-3 with TRBJ2-1, with 8 nucleotides matching TRBD2. Losses at the gene ends were 4 bases for V and 1 base for J; bases not matched to a gene: 3. Germline V gives CDR1 SGHTA, CDR2 FQGTGA. The CDR3 has 15 residues. CDR3 sequence reads: CASSSGLGSYNEQFF. CDR3 nucleotides: TGTGCCAGCAGCTCGGGACTAGGATCCTACAATGAGCAGTTCTTC.

The J gene is TRBJ2-7, the V gene TRBV9, with TRBD1 as a possible D gene (6 bases). Germline CDR1 reads SGDLS; CDR2 reads YYNGEE. This CDR3 spans 14 amino acids. Trimming pared 2 bases from V and 0 bases from J, leaving 9 bases between. DNA for the CDR3: TGTGCCAGCAGCGTGGCAGGGGCCTCCTACGAGCAGTACTTC. Amino acids: CASSVAGASYEQYF.

V is TRBV10-1 and J is TRBJ2-3, with 11 nucleotides matching TRBD2. V was clipped by 3 bases and J by 3 bases; unmatched bases: 2. CDR1 is WNHNN, CDR2 SYGVQD, per germline (reference sequence). The CDR3 is 15 residues long. The CDR3 sequence is CASSDSSGRTDTQYF. In DNA, the CDR3 is TGCGCCAGCAGTGATTCTAGCGGGAGGACAGATACGCAGTATTTT.

The gene calls are TRBV2 and TRBJ1-2; 10 bases agree with TRBD1. CDR3 size: 14 residues. V shed 8 bases and J 3 bases; nucleotides not matched to a gene: 6. Germline-derived CDR1 and CDR2 are SNHLY and FYNNEI. CDR3 nucleotides: TGTGCCAGCGTTCCGGGACAGGGGTACTATGGCTACACCTTC. Protein sequence: CASVPGQGYYGYTF.

The V and J genes are TRBV9 and TRBJ2-3; 12 nucleotides match TRBD2. The CDR3 runs to 16 residues. Germline V gene data show CDR1 as SGDLS and CDR2 as YYNGEE. With 0 bases clipped from V and 4 bases from J, the junction kept 3 bases outside the gene matches. CDR3 residues: CASSVEGTSGSDTQYF. As DNA, the CDR3 is TGTGCCAGCAGCGTAGAAGGGACTAGCGGGTCAGATACGCAGTATTTT.

This clone came up once. The chain uses TRBV28 and TRBJ2-7; TRBD2 might be the D (5 bases). Looked up from germline, CDR1 is MDHEN and CDR2 is SYDVKM. This CDR3 contains 12 residues. The CDR3 protein is CASCGLLYEQYF. CDR3 bases: TGTGCGTCCTGCGGACTCCTCTACGAGCAGTACTTC.

V gene TRBV11-2 combines with J gene TRBJ2-7; 7 nucleotides align to TRBD2. Germline CDR1 is SGHAT and CDR2 is FQNNGV. The ends lost 5 bases at V and 4 bases at J; junction bases unmatched: 8. This CDR3 has 14 residues. This chain's CDR3 is CASSRGASGYEQYF. The DNA of the CDR3 is TGTGCCAGCAGCCGCGGGGCTAGCGGATACGAGCAGTACTTC. Based on the CDR3 plus reference TRBV11-2 and TRBJ2-7, the full variable domain is EAGVAQSPRYKIIEKRQSVAFWCNPISGHATLYWYQQILGQGPKLLIQFQNNGVVDDSQLPKDRFSAERLKGVDSTLKIQPAKLEDSAVYLCASSRGASGYEQYFGPGTRLTVT.

The chain is built from TRBV30 and TRBJ2-5, with 11 bases aligning to TRBD2. The closer fit of TRBJ2-7 to the DNA end suggests the J call may be wrong. Germline-derived CDR1 and CDR2 are GTSNPN and SVGIG (reference sequence). CDR3 length equals 14 residues. The DNA for the CDR3 is TGTGCCTGGAGTCCACTAGCGGGGGCCTACGAGCAGTACTTC. Translation gives CAWSPLAGAYEQYF.

Concerning this clone: The sample contains more than one DNA sequence encoding this CDR3. The rearrangement uses TRBV19 and TRBJ2-7; 8 bases fit TRBD1. Germline assignment: CDR1 LNHDA and CDR2 SQIVND (reference sequence). There are 14 residues in the CDR3. After removal of 5 bases from V and 2 bases from J, the junction contained 5 bases not matched to a gene. The CDR3 spells CASSPGQGAYEQYF. CDR3 DNA: TGTGCCAGTAGTCCTGGACAGGGAGCCTACGAGCAGTACTTC.

This chain connects TRBV7-9 to TRBJ1-4, with D unresolved. The germline V gene encodes CDR1 SEHNR and CDR2 FQNEAQ (reference sequence). The ends were cut back, 5 bases at V and 8 bases at J, with 18 bases in the middle. The CDR3 has 15 residues. Here the CDR3 reads CASSAEGSSTEKLFF. In DNA, the CDR3 is TGTGCCAGCAGCGCAGAAGGTAGCTCCACGGAAAAACTGTTTTTT.

The chain joins TRBV5-6 to TRBJ2-5, with a tentative D call TRBD2 (6 bases). Germline V gene data show CDR1 as SGHDT and CDR2 as YYEEEE. V shed 4 bases and J shed 4 bases, with 17 bases lying between them. This CDR3 comprises 15 residues. For the CDR3, the DNA is TGTGCCAGCAGCCAGTTGGAGGGCCGTAGAGAGACCCAGTACTTC. Translated, it gives CASSQLEGRRETQYF.

The chain joins TRBV18 to TRBJ2-7; D is possibly TRBD1 (6 bases). V was shortened by 0 bases and J by 0 bases, with 18 bases between the two germline ends. The CDR3 has 18 amino acids. Germline CDR1 and CDR2: KGHSH and LQKENI. The CDR3 loop reads CASSPPRGRAGNSYEQYF. CDR3 DNA: TGTGCCAGCTCACCACCGAGGGGGAGAGCAGGGAACTCCTACGAGCAGTACTTC.

This clone was seen just once. The chain combines TRBV25-1 with TRBJ2-5; 7 bases align to TRBD2. Germline CDR1 MGHDK, CDR2 SYGVNS. Trimming took 3 bases from V and 9 from J; bases not matched to a gene: 10. The CDR3 runs to 14 residues. CDR3 nucleotides: TGTGCCAGCAGTGACAGGGTAGCGGGCGAGGCCCAGTACTTC. As protein: CASSDRVAGEAQYF. The full variable domain, its missing parts supplied by reference TRBV25-1 and TRBJ2-5, is EADIYQTPRYLVIGTGKKITLECSQTMGHDKMYWYQQDPGMELHLIHYSYGVNSTEKGDLSSESTVSRIRTEHFPLTLESARPSHTSQYLCASSDRVAGEAQYFGPGTRLLVL.

In this sample, this clone turned up a few times. The rearrangement uses TRBV7-9 and TRBJ2-3; no clear D gene. Germline CDR1 SEHNR, CDR2 FQNEAQ (reference sequence). With 2 bases removed from V and 7 bases from J, the gap between germline ends came to 16 bases. This CDR3 is 15 amino acids long. The chain's CDR3 is CASSLSKTLFYTQYF. The CDR3 DNA sequence: TGTGCCAGCAGCTTATCTAAGACTTTATTTTATACGCAGTATTTT.

The chain joins TRBV5-5 to TRBJ2-2, with 10 positions matching TRBD2. The germline gives CDR1 SGHKS, CDR2 YYEKEE (reference sequence). V dropped 4 bases and J dropped 0; count of bases not matched to a gene: 3. This CDR3 is built from 16 residues. CDR3 DNA sequence: TGTGCCAGCAGCCACGGGACTAGCGCGAACACCGGGGAGCTGTTTTTT. It encodes CASSHGTSANTGELFF. The full variable domain, its missing parts supplied by reference TRBV5-5 and TRBJ2-2, is DAGVTQSPTHLIKTRGQQVTLRCSPISGHKSVSWYQQVLGQGPQFIFQYYEKEERGRGNFPDRFSARQFPNYSSELNVNALLLGDSALYLCASSHGTSANTGELFFGEGSRLTVL.

The table lists this clone with a few counts. The chain recombines TRBV25-1 with TRBJ2-5; 9 nucleotides align to TRBD2. Trimming took 8 bases from V and 1 from J; bases not matched to a gene: 11. Germline CDR1 is MGHDK and CDR2 is SYGVNS. This CDR3 has 16 residues. CDR3 sequence (DNA): TGTGCCAGCTCGGAGGGGCGGGAGGGCCGCCAAGAGACCCAGTACTTC. It codes for CASSEGREGRQETQYF.

This chain joins TRBV15 and TRBJ1-2; 8 positions agree with TRBD1. With 7 bases clipped from V and 3 bases from J, the junction kept 7 bases outside the gene matches. Germline CDR1 is LNHNV and CDR2 is YYDKDF (reference sequence). The CDR3 totals 14 residues. DNA of the CDR3: TGTGCCACCAACTCGGACAGGGCCCACTATGGCTACACCTTC. Translating gives CATNSDRAHYGYTF.

The chain combines TRBV12-5 with TRBJ2-1; 12 bases match TRBD2. Germline V gene data show CDR1 as LGHNT and CDR2 as FRNRAP. CDR3 length equals 17 residues. The junction had 9 bases not matched to a gene; V was cut back by 6 bases and J by 3 bases. DNA for the CDR3: TGTGCTAGTGGCCAGTCCACTAGCGGGGGGTTCTACAATGAGCAGTTCTTC. Its protein is CASGQSTSGGFYNEQFF.

V is TRBV5-1 and J is TRBJ2-1; the D is unclear. Trimming shortened V by 4 bases and J by 1 base, and 15 bases separated the two germline ends. Germline lookup yields CDR1 SGHRS and CDR2 YFSETQ. The CDR3 contains 16 residues. CDR3 residues: CASSKEARASYNEQFF. CDR3 DNA: TGCGCCAGCAGCAAAGAAGCTAGAGCATCCTACAATGAGCAGTTCTTC.

The chain is built from TRBV28 and TRBJ2-5, with TRBD2 matching over 7 bases. Germline V CDR1 and CDR2: MDHEN, SYDVKM. The CDR3 runs 12 residues. The trim removed 7 bases at V and 4 bases at J, leaving 3 bases unmatched. The CDR3 DNA reads TGTGCCAGCAATAGCGGGCTAGAGACCCAGTACTTC. It specifies CASNSGLETQYF.

The V call is TRBV29-1, the J call TRBJ2-3; D remains unclear. The germline V gene encodes CDR1 SQVTM and CDR2 ANQGSEA. The CDR3 extends over 14 amino acids. V was pared by 6 bases and J by 0 bases, with 13 bases between. CDR3 sequence (DNA): TGCAGCGTACGGGTTGGTGCTAGCACAGATACGCAGTATTTT. Translated: CSVRVGASTDTQYF.

V gene TRBV7-2 combines with J gene TRBJ2-7; 9 bases fit TRBD1. V lost 5 bases to trimming and J lost 3 bases; unmatched junction nucleotides: 5. CDR1 and CDR2 (germline): SGHTA, FQGNSA. This CDR3 is built from 14 residues. DNA for the CDR3: TGTGCCAGCAGCGTGGACAGGGGTCGCTACGAGCAGTACTTC. Its protein product is CASSVDRGRYEQYF.

This clone was observed many times. Other DNA sequences in the sample encode the same CDR3. The chain links TRBV19 to TRBJ1-5; 7 bases map to TRBD1. This CDR3 comprises 14 residues. Per the germline V gene, CDR1 is LNHDA and CDR2 is SQIVND (reference sequence). V dropped 5 bases and J dropped 4; count of bases not matched to a gene: 5. The CDR3, as DNA: TGTGCCAGTAGTCCGGGACAGAAAAATCAGCCCCAGCATTTT. Residues: CASSPGQKNQPQHF.